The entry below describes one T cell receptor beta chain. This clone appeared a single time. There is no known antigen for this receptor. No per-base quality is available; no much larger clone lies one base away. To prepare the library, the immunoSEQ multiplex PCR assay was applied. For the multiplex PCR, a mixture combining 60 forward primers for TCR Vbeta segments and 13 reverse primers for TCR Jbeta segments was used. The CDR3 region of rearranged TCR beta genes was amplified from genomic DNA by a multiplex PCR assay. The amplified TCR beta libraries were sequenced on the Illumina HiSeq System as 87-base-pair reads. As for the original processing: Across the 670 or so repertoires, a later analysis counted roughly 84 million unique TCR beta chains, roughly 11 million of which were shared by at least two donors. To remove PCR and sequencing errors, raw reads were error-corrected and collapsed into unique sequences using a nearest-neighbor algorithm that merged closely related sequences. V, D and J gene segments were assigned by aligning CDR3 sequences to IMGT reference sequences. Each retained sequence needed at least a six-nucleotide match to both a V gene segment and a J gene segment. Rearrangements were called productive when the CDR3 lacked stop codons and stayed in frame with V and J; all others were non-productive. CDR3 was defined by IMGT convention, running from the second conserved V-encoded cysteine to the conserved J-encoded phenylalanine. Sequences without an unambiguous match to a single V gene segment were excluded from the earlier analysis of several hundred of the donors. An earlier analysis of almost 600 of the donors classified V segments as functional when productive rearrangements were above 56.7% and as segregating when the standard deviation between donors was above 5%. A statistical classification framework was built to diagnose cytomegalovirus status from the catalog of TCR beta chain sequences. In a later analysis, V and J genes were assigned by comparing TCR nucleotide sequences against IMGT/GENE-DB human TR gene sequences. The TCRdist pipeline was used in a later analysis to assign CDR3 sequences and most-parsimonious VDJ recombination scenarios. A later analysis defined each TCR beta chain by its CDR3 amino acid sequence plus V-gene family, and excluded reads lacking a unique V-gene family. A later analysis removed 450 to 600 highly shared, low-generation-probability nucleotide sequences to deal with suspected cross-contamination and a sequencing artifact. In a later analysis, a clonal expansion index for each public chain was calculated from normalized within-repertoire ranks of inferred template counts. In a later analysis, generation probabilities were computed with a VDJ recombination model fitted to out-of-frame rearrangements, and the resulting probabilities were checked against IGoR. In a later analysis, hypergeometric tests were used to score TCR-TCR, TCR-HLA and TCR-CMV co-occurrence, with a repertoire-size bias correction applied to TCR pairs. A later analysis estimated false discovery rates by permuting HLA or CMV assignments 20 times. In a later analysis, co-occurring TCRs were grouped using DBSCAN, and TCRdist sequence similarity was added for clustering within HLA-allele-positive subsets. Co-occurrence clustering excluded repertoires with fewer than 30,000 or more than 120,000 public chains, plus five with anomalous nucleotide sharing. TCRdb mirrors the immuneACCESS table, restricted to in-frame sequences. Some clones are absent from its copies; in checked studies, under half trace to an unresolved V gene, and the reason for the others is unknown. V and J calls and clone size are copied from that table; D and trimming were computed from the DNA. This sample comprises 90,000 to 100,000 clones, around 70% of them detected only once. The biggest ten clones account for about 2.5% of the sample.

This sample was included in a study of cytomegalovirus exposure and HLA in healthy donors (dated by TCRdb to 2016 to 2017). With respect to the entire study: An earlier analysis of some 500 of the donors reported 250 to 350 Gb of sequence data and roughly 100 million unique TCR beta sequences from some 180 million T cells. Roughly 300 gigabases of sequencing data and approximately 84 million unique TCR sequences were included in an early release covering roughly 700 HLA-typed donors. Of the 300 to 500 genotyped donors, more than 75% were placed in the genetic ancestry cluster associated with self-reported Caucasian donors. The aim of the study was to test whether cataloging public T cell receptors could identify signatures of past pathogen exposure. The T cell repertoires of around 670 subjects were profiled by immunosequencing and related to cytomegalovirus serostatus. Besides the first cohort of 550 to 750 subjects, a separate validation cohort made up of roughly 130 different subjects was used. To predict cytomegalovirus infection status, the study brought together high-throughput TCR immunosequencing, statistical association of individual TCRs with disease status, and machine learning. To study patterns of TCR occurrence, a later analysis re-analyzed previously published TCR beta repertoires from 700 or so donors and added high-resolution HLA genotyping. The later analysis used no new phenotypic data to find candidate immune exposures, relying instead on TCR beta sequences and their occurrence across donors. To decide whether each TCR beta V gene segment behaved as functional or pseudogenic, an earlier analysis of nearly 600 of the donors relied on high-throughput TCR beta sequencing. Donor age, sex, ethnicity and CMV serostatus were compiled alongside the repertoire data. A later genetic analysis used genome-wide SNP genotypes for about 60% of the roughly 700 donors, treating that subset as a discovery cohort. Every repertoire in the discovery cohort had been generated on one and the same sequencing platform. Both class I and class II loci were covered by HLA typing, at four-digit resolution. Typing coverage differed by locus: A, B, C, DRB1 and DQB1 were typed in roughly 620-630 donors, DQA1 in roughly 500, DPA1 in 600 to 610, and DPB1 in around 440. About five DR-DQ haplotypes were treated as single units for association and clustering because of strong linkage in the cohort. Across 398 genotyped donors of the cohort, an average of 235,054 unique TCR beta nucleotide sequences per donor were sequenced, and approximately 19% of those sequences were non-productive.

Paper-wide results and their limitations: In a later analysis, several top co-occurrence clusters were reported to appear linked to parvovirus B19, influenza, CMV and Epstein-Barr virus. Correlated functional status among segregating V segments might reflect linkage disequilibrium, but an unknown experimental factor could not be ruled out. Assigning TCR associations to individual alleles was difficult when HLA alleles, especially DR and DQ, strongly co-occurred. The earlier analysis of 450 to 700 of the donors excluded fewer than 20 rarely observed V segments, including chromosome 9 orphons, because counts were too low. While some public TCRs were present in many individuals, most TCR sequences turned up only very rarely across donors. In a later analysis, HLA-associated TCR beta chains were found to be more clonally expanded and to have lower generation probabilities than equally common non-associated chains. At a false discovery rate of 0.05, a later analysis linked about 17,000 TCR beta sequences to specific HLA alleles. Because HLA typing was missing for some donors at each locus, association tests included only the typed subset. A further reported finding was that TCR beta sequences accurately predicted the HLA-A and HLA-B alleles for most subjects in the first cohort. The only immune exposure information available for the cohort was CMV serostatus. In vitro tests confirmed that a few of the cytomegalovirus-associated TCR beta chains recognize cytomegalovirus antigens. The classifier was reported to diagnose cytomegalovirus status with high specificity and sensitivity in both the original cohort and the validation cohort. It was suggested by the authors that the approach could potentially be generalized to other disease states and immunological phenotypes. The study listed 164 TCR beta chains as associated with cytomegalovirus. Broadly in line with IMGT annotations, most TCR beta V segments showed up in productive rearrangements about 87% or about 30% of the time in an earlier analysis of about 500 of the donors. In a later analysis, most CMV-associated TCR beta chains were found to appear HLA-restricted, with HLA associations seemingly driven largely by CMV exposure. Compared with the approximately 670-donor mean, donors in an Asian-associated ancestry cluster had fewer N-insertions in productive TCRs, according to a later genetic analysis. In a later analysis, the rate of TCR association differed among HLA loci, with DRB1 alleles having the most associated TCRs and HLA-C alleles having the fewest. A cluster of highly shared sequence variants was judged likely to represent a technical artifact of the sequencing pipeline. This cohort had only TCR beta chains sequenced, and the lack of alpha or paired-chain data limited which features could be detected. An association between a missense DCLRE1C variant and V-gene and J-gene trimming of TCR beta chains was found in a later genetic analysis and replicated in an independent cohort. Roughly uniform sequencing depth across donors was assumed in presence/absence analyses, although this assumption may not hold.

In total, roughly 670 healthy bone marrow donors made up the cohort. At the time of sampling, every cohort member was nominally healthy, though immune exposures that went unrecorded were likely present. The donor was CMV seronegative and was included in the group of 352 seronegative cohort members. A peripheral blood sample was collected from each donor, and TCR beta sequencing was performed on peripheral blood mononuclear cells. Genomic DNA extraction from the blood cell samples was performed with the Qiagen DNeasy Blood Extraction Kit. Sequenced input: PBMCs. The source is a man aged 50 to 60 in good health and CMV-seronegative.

CDR3 reads: CSAGDPLIEQYF. The nucleotides read TGCAGCGCAGGGGACCCACTCATCGAGCAGTACTTC. Recombination connected TRBV29-1 to TRBJ2-5; the D segment could be TRBD1, given 6 matching bases. The J call may be in error: the DNA end matches TRBJ2-7 better. For CDR1 and CDR2, the germline V gene lists SQVTM and ANQGSEA. The CDR3 covers 12 residues, taking in both the cysteine and the phenylalanine. The kept DNA is CDR3 alone, 36 bases in frame from the first base.